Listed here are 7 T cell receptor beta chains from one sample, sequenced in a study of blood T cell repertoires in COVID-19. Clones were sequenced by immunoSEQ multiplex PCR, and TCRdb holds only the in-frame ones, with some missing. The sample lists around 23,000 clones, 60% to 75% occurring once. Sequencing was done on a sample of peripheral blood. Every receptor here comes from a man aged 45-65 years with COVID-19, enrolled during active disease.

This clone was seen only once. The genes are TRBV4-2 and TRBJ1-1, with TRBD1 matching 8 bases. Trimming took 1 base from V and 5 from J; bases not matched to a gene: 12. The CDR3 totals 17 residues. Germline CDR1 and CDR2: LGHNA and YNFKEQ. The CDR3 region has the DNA TGTGCCAGCAGCCAAGGAGCGCAGGGGGCGAGAGAAACTGAAGCTTTCTTT. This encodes CASSQGAQGARETEAFF.

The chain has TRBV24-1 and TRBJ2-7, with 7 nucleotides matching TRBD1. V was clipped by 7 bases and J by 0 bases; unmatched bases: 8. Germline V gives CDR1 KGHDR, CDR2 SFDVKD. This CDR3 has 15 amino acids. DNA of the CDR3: TGTGCCACCAGGAAACAGGGGCCCAGCTCCTACGAGCAGTACTTC. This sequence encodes CATRKQGPSSYEQYF.

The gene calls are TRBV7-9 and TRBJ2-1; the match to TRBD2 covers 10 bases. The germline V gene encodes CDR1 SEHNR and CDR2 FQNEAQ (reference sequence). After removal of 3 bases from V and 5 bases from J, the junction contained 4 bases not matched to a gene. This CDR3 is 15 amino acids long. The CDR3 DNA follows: TGTGCCAGCAGCTTCGCTAGCGGGAGCCACAATGAGCAGTTCTTC. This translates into CASSFASGSHNEQFF.

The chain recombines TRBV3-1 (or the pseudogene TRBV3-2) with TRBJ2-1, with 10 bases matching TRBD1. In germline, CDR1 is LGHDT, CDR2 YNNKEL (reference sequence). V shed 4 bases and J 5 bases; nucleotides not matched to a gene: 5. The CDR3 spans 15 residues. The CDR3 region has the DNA TGTGCCAGCAGCCCTCCGGGACAGGGGCACAATGAGCAGTTCTTC. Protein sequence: CASSPPGQGHNEQFF.

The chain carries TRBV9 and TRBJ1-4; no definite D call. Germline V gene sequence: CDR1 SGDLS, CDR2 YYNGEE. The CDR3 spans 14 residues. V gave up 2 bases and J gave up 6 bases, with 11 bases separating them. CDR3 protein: CASSVGPKDEKLFF. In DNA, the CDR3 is TGTGCCAGCAGCGTTGGGCCCAAAGATGAAAAACTGTTTTTT.

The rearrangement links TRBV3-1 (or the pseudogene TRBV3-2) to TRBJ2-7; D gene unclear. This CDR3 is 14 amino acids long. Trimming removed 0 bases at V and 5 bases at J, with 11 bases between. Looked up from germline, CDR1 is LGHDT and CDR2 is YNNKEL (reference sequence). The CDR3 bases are TGTGCCAGCAGCCAAGATTATGCAGTGAACGAGCAGTACTTC. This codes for CASSQDYAVNEQYF.

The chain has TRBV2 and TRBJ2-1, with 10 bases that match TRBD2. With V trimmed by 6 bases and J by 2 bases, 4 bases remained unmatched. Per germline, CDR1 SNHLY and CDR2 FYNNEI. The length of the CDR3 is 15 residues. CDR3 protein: CASSVAGGAYNEQFF. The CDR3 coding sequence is TGTGCCAGCAGCGTAGCGGGGGGCGCCTACAATGAGCAGTTCTTC.